These 21 T cell receptor beta chains came from one sample sequenced in a study of blood T cells in healthy people across ages. A second PCR of about 7 to 11 cycles used a sample-barcoded 5' primer and a J-beta primer mix. Each CDR3 protein is one row after TCRdb ran MiXCR on the 5' RACE reads. This table has about 1.4 million distinct CDR3 sequences, approximately 59% appearing once. Sequenced material: blood. The receptors were gathered from a man between 18 and 35 years old in good health.

The J gene is TRBJ2-3, the V gene TRBV5-6; D not certain. Trimming shortened V by 2 bases and J by 5 bases, and 24 bases separated the two germline ends. CDR3 length: 18 residues. Germline lookup yields CDR1 SGHDT and CDR2 YYEEEE. In DNA, the CDR3 is TGTGCCAGCAGCTTAAAGGCCTCATGGGGAAGAAACATAGATACGCAGTATTTT. Translating it yields CASSLKASWGRNIDTQYF.

The chain has TRBV29-1 and TRBJ2-3, with 9 bases lining up with TRBD2. This CDR3 is built from 14 residues. The V gene end was trimmed by 1 base and the J gene end by 1 base; junction bases not matched to a gene: 0. From germline, CDR1 is SQVTM and CDR2 ANQGSEA. In DNA form, the CDR3 reads TGCAGCGTTGAAGGCGGGGGGGGCACAGATACGCAGTATTTT. Its translation: CSVEGGGGTDTQYF.

The rearrangement uses TRBV12-3 or TRBV12-4 and TRBJ2-3; 7 bases fit TRBD2. The CDR3 is 13 residues long. The V gene end was trimmed by 7 bases and the J gene end by 5 bases; junction bases not matched to a gene: 6. CDR3 protein: CASIPGGGDTQYF. Written as DNA, the CDR3 is TGTGCCAGCATCCCTGGGGGGGGAGATACGCAGTATTTT.

This clonotype has a handful of counts. The V gene is TRBV20-1, the J gene TRBJ2-5; 7 positions agree with TRBD2. Germline CDR1 DFQATT, CDR2 SNEGSKA (reference sequence). The trim removed 6 bases at V and 11 bases at J, leaving 27 bases unmatched. The CDR3 is 17 amino acids. The DNA for the CDR3 is TGCAGTGCGCCCCGACTAGCCCAGCTTGACTCCTACAATGAGCAGTACTTC. It codes for CSAPRLAQLDSYNEQYF.

The V and J genes are TRBV29-1 and TRBJ1-4; weak D call: TRBD1 (6 bases). The V gene's germline CDR1 is SQVTM and CDR2 ANQGSEA. The CDR3 totals 13 residues. Trimming took 6 bases from V and 8 from J, leaving 16 bases between them. The CDR3 reads CSVQGAGGEKLFF. CDR3 nucleotide sequence: TGCAGCGTACAGGGAGCCGGAGGAGAAAAACTGTTTTTT. Full variable domain (outside the CDR3, taken from reference TRBV29-1 and TRBJ1-4): SAVISQKPSRDICQRGTSLTIQCQVDSQVTMMFWYRQQPGQSLTLIATANQGSEATYESGFVIDKFPISRPNLTFSTLTVSNMSPEDSSIYLCSVQGAGGEKLFFGSGTQLSVL.

The sample holds many counts of this clonotype. J is TRBJ2-2 and V is TRBV6-4; no firm D call. V dropped 2 bases and J dropped 3 bases, with 4 bases sitting between them. Germline lookup yields CDR1 MRHNA and CDR2 SNTAGT. The CDR3 length is 13 residues. CDR3: CASSDGHTGELFF. The CDR3 nucleotides read TGTGCCAGCAGTGACGGACACACCGGGGAGCTGTTTTTT.

This clonotype was picked up a small number of times. V gene TRBV9 combines with J gene TRBJ1-2; TRBD1 is a possible D gene (5 bases). The germline V and J ends were trimmed by 2 bases and 1 base, with 12 bases remaining between them. There are 15 residues in the CDR3. Germline assignment: CDR1 SGDLS and CDR2 YYNGEE. In DNA, the CDR3 is TGTGCCAGCAGCGTCGGACAACTAAGTAACTATGGCTACACCTTC. Translation gives CASSVGQLSNYGYTF.

A word on this clonotype: With a much larger clone just one base away, this may be a read error. The rearrangement links TRBV20-1 to TRBJ2-7; 8 nucleotides match TRBD1. Germline V gene sequence: CDR1 DFQATT, CDR2 SNEGSKA (reference sequence). The CDR3 covers 13 residues. J gave up 5 bases and V 6 bases, and 9 bases lay outside the gene matches. For the CDR3, the DNA is TGCAGTGCCTTCGCTGACAGGGGAGACGAGCAGTACTTC. Protein sequence: CSAFADRGDEQYF.

The chain carries TRBV28 and TRBJ2-4; 8 nucleotides line up with TRBD1. The better agreement between TRBJ2-7 and the DNA end casts doubt on the J call. This CDR3 has 15 residues. Looked up from germline, CDR1 is MDHEN and CDR2 is SYDVKM. The DNA of the CDR3 is TGTGCCAGCAGGAAGACTACAGGGGGTATCGACGAGCAGTACTTC. Encoded protein: CASRKTTGGIDEQYF.

J is TRBJ2-1 and V is TRBV2; D gene ambiguous. This CDR3 has 13 residues. The germline CDR1 and CDR2 sequences are SNHLY and FYNNEI. V was clipped by 8 bases and J by 10 bases, with 18 bases between them. CDR3 loop: CASRYYNEMEQFF. DNA for the CDR3: TGTGCCAGCCGCTACTACAATGAGATGGAGCAGTTCTTC.

V gene TRBV3-1 combines with J gene TRBJ2-1; D not certain. This CDR3 contains 16 residues. Germline CDR1 and CDR2: LGHDT and YNNKEL (reference sequence). Between the trimmed V and J ends, which lost 1 base and 4 bases, there was a span of 14 bases. In nucleotides, the CDR3 is TGTGCCAGCAGCCAAGTATCACATCCCCTTTACAATGAGCAGTTCTTC. Translation gives CASSQVSHPLYNEQFF.

This clonotype came up a few times. The rearrangement uses TRBV7-2 and TRBJ2-7, with D perhaps matching TRBD2 (6 bases). CDR1 and CDR2 (germline): SGHTA, FQGNSA. Trimming took 5 bases from V and 2 from J, leaving 16 bases between them. The CDR3 has 15 residues. DNA of the CDR3: TGTGCCAGCAGCCCACTGGAGGGAGCCGCCTACGAGCAGTACTTC. Translation gives CASSPLEGAAYEQYF.

The chain combines TRBV7-2 with TRBJ2-3; D call uncertain. There are 17 residues in the CDR3. The germline V gene has CDR1 SGHTA and CDR2 FQGNSA. The V end was cut by 4 bases, the J end by 7 bases, with 24 bases between. CDR3 DNA sequence: TGTGCCAGCAGCTCGAACGTAGCACTTTCGCTGGGTAATACGCAGTATTTT. It translates to CASSSNVALSLGNTQYF.

This clonotype was seen more than once but under ten times. The chain is built from TRBV12-3 or TRBV12-4 and TRBJ2-3, with D uncertain. V gave up 6 bases and J gave up 0 bases, with 4 bases separating them. CDR3 size: 12 residues. CDR3 region: CASRASTDTQYF. The CDR3 coding sequence is TGTGCCAGCAGAGCTAGCACAGATACGCAGTATTTT.

The J gene is TRBJ2-1, the V gene TRBV20-1; 8 positions agree with TRBD2. The J segment lost 4 bases and the V segment lost 3 bases, leaving 8 bases of the junction unmatched. Germline V CDR1 and CDR2: DFQATT, SNEGSKA (reference sequence). The CDR3 runs 15 residues. CDR3 sequence reads: CSASDRSGGYNEQFF. The CDR3 DNA sequence: TGCAGTGCTAGTGACCGCTCGGGAGGGTACAATGAGCAGTTCTTC.

This clonotype was picked up a small number of times. The V and J genes are TRBV20-1 and TRBJ2-5, with 10 nucleotides matching TRBD2. The V and J ends lost 4 bases and 4 bases, in that order; junction bases with no gene match: 6. Looked up from germline, CDR1 is DFQATT and CDR2 is SNEGSKA (reference sequence). The CDR3 loop spans 14 amino acids. CDR3 sequence reads: CSATSGSLVETQYF. The CDR3 nucleotides read TGCAGTGCTACTAGCGGGAGTTTGGTAGAGACCCAGTACTTC.

The V and J genes are TRBV9 and TRBJ2-3; D remains unclear. CDR3 length equals 14 residues. Per the germline V gene, CDR1 is SGDLS and CDR2 is YYNGEE. V lost 4 bases, J lost 4 bases, and 13 bases lay in between. CDR3 DNA: TGTGCCAGCAGCTCCCCTAGTTCCCCAGATACGCAGTATTTT. Translation: CASSSPSSPDTQYF.

J is TRBJ2-7 and V is TRBV6-1; the D gene is possibly TRBD2 (5 bases). The CDR3 covers 11 residues. Between the trimmed V and J ends, which lost 6 bases and 6 bases, there was a span of 9 bases. Germline V lookup: CDR1 MNHNS, CDR2 SASEGT. CDR3 loop: CASREVGEQYF. In nucleotides, the CDR3 is TGTGCCAGCAGGGAGGTGGGCGAGCAGTACTTC.

This clonotype was detected only a few times. This chain links TRBV4-1 with TRBJ1-2, with no clear D. Germline CDR1 reads MGHRA; CDR2 reads YSYEKL. The germline V and J ends were trimmed by 3 bases and 5 bases, with 13 bases remaining between them. The CDR3 consists of 14 residues. The chain's CDR3 is CASSQVSIKYGYTF. The CDR3 nucleotides are TGCGCCAGCAGCCAGGTCAGCATCAAATATGGCTACACCTTC.

The chain has TRBV4-3 and TRBJ1-1; D may be TRBD1 (5 bases). CDR3 length: 15 amino acids. V was trimmed by 0 bases and J by 6 bases, leaving 14 bases between them. CDR1 is LGHNA and CDR2 is YSLEER in the germline V gene. The CDR3 bases are TGCGCCAGCAGCCAAGAACCCGGGACCTTTGCTGAAGCTTTCTTT. Translated, it gives CASSQEPGTFAEAFF.

The chain employs TRBV6-5 and TRBJ2-4, with 11 bases matching TRBD2. The J call is uncertain, as TRBJ2-7 better fits the DNA end. Germline CDR1 reads MNHEY; CDR2 reads SVGAGI. The CDR3 spans 16 residues. The CDR3 protein is CASNSRTSGHRYEQYF. The CDR3, as DNA: TGTGCCAGCAACTCTAGGACTAGCGGGCACCGCTACGAGCAGTACTTC.